These 8 T cell receptor beta chains came from one sample sequenced in a study of blood T cell repertoires in COVID-19. Measured with immunoSEQ multiplex PCR; TCRdb has only the in-frame clones, and not every one. The sample has around 300,000 clones, around 83% seen once. Sequenced material: peripheral blood. Receptor source: a man younger than 40 with active or convalescent COVID-19.

The genes are TRBV6-1 and TRBJ2-3, with unresolved D. The CDR3 is 13 amino acids. Germline V gives CDR1 MNHNS, CDR2 SASEGT. The V and J ends lost 2 bases and 4 bases respectively, with 7 bases between them. The CDR3 DNA is TGTGCCAGCAGTGAATGGCTCCCAGATACGCAGTATTTT. Residues: CASSEWLPDTQYF.

V and J are TRBV7-2 and TRBJ1-6, with 9 nucleotides matching TRBD1. CDR1 is SGHTA, CDR2 FQGNSA, per germline. CDR3 size: 19 residues. Trimming removed 5 bases from V and 7 bases from J; junction bases left unmatched: 18. The CDR3 sequence is CASSGATGGGWKENSPLHF. Written as DNA, the CDR3 is TGTGCCAGCAGCGGAGCCACAGGGGGCGGGTGGAAGGAAAATTCACCCCTCCACTTT.

The chain is built from TRBV27 and TRBJ1-1; D gene ambiguous. CDR3 length: 13 amino acids. Germline CDR1 MNHEY, CDR2 SMNVEV (reference sequence). The V gene lost 6 bases and the J gene lost 3 bases, with 11 bases spanning the gap. CDR3 in amino acids: CASRLGRHTEAFF. For the CDR3, the DNA is TGTGCCAGCAGACTAGGTAGGCACACTGAAGCTTTCTTT.

This chain uses TRBV30 with TRBJ2-5, with 7 bases aligning to TRBD2. The CDR3 spans 15 residues. The germline V gene encodes CDR1 GTSNPN and CDR2 SVGIG (reference sequence). V shed 7 bases and J 5 bases; nucleotides not matched to a gene: 16. This CDR3 is CASARGGSQEETQYF. As DNA, the CDR3 is TGTGCCTCCGCGAGGGGCGGGAGTCAAGAGGAGACCCAGTACTTC. The whole variable domain, remainder taken from reference TRBV30 and TRBJ2-5, is SQTIHQWPATLVQPVGSPLSLECTVEGTSNPNLYWYRQAAGRGLQLLFYSVGIGQISSEVPQNLSASRPQDRQFILSSKKLLLSDSGFYLCASARGGSQEETQYFGPGTRLLVL.

The J gene is TRBJ1-4, the V gene TRBV5-5; TRBD1 matches 8 bases. Germline-derived CDR1 and CDR2 are SGHKS and YYEKEE (reference sequence). CDR3 length: 15 amino acids. V dropped 4 bases and J dropped 7; count of bases not matched to a gene: 9. This CDR3 reads CASSPQGAVIEKLFF. Here the CDR3 DNA reads TGTGCCAGCAGCCCTCAGGGGGCAGTTATTGAAAAACTGTTTTTT.

This clone was observed once. The chain has TRBV5-4 and TRBJ2-1; TRBD2 matches 10 bases. Per germline, CDR1 SGHNT and CDR2 YYREEE (reference sequence). V was clipped by 2 bases and J by 4 bases; unmatched bases: 9. The CDR3 totals 17 residues. The CDR3 region has the DNA TGTGCCAGCAGCTTATTCCCTCTAGCGGGAGCTTACAATGAGCAGTTCTTC. Protein: CASSLFPLAGAYNEQFF. The complete variable domain, with remaining parts taken from reference TRBV5-4 and TRBJ2-1, reads ETGVTQSPTHLIKTRGQQVTLRCSSQSGHNTVSWYQQALGQGPQFIFQYYREEENGRGNFPPRFSGLQFPNYSSELNVNALELDDSALYLCASSLFPLAGAYNEQFFGPGTRLTVL.

The chain is built from TRBV4-1 and TRBJ2-7, with a possible D match to TRBD2 (5 bases). V was clipped by 3 bases and J by 3 bases, with 15 bases between them. Germline values: CDR1 MGHRA, CDR2 YSYEKL. This CDR3 has 15 residues. The CDR3 region has the DNA TGCGCCAGCAGCCACCAACCGGGGATGCACTACGAGCAGTACTTC. This translates into CASSHQPGMHYEQYF.

The chain is built from TRBV28 and TRBJ1-1; 7 bases line up with TRBD1. CDR1 and CDR2 (germline): MDHEN, SYDVKM. With 6 bases clipped from V and 4 bases from J, the junction kept 5 bases outside the gene matches. The CDR3 covers 13 residues. The CDR3 nucleotides are TGTGCCAGCAGGAGGGGGCAGGGCACTGAAGCTTTCTTT. This sequence encodes CASRRGQGTEAFF.